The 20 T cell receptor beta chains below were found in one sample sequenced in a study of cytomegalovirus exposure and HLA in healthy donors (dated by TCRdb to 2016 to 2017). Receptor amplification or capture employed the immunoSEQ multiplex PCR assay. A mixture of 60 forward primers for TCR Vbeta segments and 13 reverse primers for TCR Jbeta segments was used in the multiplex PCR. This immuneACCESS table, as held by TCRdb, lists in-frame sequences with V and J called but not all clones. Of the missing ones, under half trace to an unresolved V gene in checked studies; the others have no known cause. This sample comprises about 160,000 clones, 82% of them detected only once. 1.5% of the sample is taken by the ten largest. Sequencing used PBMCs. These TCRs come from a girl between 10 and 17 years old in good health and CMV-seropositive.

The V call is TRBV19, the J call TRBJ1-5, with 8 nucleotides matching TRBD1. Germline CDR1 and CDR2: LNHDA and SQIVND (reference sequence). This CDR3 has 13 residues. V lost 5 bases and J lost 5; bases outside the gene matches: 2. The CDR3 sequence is CASSGQGDQPQHF. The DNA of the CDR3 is TGTGCCAGTAGTGGACAGGGAGATCAGCCCCAGCATTTT.

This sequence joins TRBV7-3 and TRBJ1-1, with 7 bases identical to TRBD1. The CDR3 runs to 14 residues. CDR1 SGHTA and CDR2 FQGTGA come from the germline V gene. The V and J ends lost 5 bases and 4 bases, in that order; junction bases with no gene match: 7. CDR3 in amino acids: CASSTSTGSTEAFF. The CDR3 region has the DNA TGTGCCAGCAGCACCTCGACAGGGAGCACTGAAGCTTTCTTT.

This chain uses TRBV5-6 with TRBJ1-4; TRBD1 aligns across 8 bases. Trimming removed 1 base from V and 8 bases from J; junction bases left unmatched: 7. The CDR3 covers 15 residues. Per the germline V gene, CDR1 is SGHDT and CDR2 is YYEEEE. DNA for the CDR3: TGTGCCAGCAGCTTGTATGGGACAGGAAGGGAAAAACTGTTTTTT. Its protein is CASSLYGTGREKLFF.

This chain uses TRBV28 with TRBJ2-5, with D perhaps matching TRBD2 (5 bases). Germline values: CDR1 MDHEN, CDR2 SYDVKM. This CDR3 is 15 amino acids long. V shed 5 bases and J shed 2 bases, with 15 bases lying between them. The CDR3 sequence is CASSHLLADQETQYF. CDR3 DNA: TGTGCCAGCAGTCACCTGCTAGCCGATCAAGAGACCCAGTACTTC. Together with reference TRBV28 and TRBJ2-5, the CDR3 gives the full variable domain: DVKVTQSSRYLVKRTGEKVFLECVQDMDHENMFWYRQDPGLGLRLIYFSYDVKMKEKGDIPEGYSVSREKKERFSLILESASTNQTSMYLCASSHLLADQETQYFGPGTRLLVL.

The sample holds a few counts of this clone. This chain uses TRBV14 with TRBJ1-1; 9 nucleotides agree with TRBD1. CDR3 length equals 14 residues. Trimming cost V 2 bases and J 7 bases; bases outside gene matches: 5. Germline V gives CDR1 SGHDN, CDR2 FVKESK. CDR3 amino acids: CASSQLPGQGEAFF. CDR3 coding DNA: TGTGCCAGCAGCCAACTTCCGGGACAGGGTGAAGCTTTCTTT.

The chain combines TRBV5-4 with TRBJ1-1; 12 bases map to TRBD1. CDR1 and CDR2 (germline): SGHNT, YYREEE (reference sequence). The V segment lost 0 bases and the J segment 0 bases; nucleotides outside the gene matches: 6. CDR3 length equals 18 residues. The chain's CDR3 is CASSLGPGTGGMNTEAFF. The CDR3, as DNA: TGTGCCAGCAGCTTGGGTCCCGGGACAGGGGGCATGAACACTGAAGCTTTCTTT.

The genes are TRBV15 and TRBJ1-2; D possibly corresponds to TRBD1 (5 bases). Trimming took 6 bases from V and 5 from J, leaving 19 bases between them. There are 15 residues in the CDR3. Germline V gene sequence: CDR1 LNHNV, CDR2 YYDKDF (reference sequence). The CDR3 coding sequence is TGTGCCACCAGTACAGAGATGCAGGGCGAATATGGCTACACCTTC. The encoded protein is CATSTEMQGEYGYTF. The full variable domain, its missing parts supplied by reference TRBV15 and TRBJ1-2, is DAMVIQNPRYQVTQFGKPVTLSCSQTLNHNVMYWYQQKSSQAPKLLFHYYDKDFNNEADTPDNFQSRRPNTSFCFLDIRSPGLGDTAMYLCATSTEMQGEYGYTFGSGTRLTVV.

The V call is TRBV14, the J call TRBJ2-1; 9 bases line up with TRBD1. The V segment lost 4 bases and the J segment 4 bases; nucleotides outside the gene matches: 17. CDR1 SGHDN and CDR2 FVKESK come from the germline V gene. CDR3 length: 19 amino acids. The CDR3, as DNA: TGTGCCAGCAGCCCAGGACAGGGGCTTGGAAGACAGGGGTACAATGAGCAGTTCTTC. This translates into CASSPGQGLGRQGYNEQFF.

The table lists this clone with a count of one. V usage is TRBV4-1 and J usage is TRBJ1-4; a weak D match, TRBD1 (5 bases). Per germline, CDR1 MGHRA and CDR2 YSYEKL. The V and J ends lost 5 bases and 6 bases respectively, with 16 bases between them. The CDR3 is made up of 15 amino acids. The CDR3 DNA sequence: TGCGCCAGCAGCTCGCAGGGTTATCCCGATGAAAAACTGTTTTTT. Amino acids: CASSSQGYPDEKLFF.

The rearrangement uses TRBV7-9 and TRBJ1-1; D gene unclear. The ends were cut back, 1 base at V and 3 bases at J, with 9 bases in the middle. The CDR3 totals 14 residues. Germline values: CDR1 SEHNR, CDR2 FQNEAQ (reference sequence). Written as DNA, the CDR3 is TGTGCCAGCAGCTTAGACGGGGATTACACTGAAGCTTTCTTT. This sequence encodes CASSLDGDYTEAFF. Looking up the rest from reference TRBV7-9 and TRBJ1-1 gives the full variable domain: DTGVSQNPRHKITKRGQNVTFRCDPISEHNRLYWYRQTLGQGPEFLTYFQNEAQLEKSRLLSDRFSAERPKGSFSTLEIQRTEQGDSAMYLCASSLDGDYTEAFFGQGTRLTVV.

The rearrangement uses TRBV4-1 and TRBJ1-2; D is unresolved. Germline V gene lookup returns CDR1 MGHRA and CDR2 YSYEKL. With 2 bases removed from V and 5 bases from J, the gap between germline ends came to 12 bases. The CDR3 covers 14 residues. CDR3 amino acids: CASSQKDDFYGYTF. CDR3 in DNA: TGCGCCAGCAGCCAAAAGGATGACTTTTATGGCTACACCTTC.

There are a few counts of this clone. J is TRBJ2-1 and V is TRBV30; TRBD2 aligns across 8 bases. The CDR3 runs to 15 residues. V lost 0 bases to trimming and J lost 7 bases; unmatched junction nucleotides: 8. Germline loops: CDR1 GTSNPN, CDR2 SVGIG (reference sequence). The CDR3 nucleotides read TGTGCCTGGAGTGTAAGTAGCGGGATTGGTAATGAGCAGTTCTTC. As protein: CAWSVSSGIGNEQFF.

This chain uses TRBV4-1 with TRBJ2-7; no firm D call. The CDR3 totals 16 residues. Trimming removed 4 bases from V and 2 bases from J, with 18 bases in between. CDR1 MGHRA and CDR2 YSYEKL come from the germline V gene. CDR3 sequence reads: CASSPSGAAIAYEQYF. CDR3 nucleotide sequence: TGCGCCAGCAGCCCGTCCGGAGCAGCGATAGCCTACGAGCAGTACTTC.

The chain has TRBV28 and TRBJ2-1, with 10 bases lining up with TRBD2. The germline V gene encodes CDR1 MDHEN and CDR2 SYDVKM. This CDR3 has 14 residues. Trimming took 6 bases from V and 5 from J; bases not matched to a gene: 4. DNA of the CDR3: TGTGCCAGCAGGAGCGGGAGGGCCGACAATGAGCAGTTCTTC. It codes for CASRSGRADNEQFF.

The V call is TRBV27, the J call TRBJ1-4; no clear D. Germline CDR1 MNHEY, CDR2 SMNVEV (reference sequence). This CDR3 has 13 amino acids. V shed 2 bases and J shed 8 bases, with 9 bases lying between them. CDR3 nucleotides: TGTGCCAGCAGTTTAGCGCCGGAGGAAAAACTGTTTTTT. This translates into CASSLAPEEKLFF.

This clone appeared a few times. The CDR3 bases are TGTGCCAGCAGCCCTACCGGAGACTCCTACAATGAGCAGTTCTTC. It specifies CASSPTGDSYNEQFF. The gene calls are TRBV5-6 and TRBJ2-1; D unclear. Per germline, CDR1 SGHDT and CDR2 YYEEEE. There are 15 residues in the CDR3. Trimming took 4 bases from V and 0 from J, leaving 11 bases between them.

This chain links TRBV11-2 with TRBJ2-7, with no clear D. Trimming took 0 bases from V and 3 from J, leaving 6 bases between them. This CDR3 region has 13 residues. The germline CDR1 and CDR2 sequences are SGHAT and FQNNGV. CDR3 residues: CASSLEQIYEQYF. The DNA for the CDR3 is TGTGCCAGCAGCTTAGAACAGATCTACGAGCAGTACTTC.

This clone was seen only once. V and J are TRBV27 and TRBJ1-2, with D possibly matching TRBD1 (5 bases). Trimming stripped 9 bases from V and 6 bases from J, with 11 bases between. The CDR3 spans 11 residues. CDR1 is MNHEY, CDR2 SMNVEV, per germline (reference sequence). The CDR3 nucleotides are TGTGCCAGTGCAGGGTTCGATGGCTACACCTTC. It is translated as CASAGFDGYTF.

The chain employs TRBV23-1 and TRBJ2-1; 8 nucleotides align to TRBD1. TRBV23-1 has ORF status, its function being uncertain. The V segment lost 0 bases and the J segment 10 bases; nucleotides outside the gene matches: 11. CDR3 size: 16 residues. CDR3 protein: CASSQSGTGPLREQFF. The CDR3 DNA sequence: TGCGCCAGCAGTCAATCAGGGACAGGCCCTCTCAGGGAGCAGTTCTTC.

The CDR3 bases are TGTGCCAGCAGTGAAGCGTCCCTCTACGAGCAGTACTTC. This gives the protein CASSEASLYEQYF. This chain connects TRBV6-1 to TRBJ2-7, with D unresolved. Germline values: CDR1 MNHNS, CDR2 SASEGT. The CDR3 contains 13 residues. Trimming removed 0 bases at V and 3 bases at J, with 6 bases between.